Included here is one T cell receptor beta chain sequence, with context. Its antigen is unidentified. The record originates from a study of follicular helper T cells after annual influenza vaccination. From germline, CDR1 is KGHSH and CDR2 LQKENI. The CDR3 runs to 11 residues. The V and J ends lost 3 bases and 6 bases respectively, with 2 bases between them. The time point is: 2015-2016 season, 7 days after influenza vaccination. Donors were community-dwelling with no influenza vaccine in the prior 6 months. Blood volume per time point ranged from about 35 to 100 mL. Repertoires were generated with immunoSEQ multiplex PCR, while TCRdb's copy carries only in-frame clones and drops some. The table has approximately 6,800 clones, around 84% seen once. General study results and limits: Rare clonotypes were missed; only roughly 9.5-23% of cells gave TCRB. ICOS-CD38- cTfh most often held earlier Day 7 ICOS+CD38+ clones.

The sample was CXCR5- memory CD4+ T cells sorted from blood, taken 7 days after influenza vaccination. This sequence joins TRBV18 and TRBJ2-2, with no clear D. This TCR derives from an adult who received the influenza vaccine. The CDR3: CASSPSGELFF. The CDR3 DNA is TGTGCCAGCTCACCGTCCGGGGAGCTGTTTTTT.